Below, 25 T cell receptor beta chains from the same sample are listed, as sequenced in a study of T cells in Graves' hyperthyroidism and ophthalmopathy. The investigators amplified TCR beta CDR3 regions from RNA transcripts. TCR CDR3 regions were first amplified by RT-PCR with HTBI primers. Via MiXCR, TCRdb re-called the multiplex PCR reads, giving one row per CDR3 protein. Of roughly 580,000 distinct CDR3 sequences in the sample, about half were seen once. Source material: peripheral blood or thyroid tissue (not recorded which). The origin of the receptors is a young woman with Graves' hyperthyroidism.

This clonotype was counted only a few times. The chain joins TRBV9 to TRBJ2-7; tentatively, D is TRBD1 (5 bases). The CDR3 is 12 residues long. V was pared by 2 bases and J by 6 bases, with 9 bases between. Germline V gene sequence: CDR1 SGDLS, CDR2 YYNGEE. The CDR3 protein is CASSVRVFEQYF. The DNA for the CDR3 is TGTGCCAGCAGCGTCAGGGTATTCGAGCAGTACTTC.

This clonotype appeared many times. This rearrangement joins TRBV29-1 to TRBJ1-5; TRBD1 matches at 7 bases. Trimming cost V 0 bases and J 5 bases; bases outside gene matches: 7. Germline assignment: CDR1 SQVTM and CDR2 ANQGSEA. The CDR3 runs 15 residues. The CDR3 region is CSVEDPGQPDQPQHF. CDR3 nucleotide sequence: TGCAGCGTTGAAGATCCGGGACAGCCAGATCAGCCCCAGCATTTT.

A word on this clonotype: A much bigger clone sits one base away, suggesting this may be a read error. CDR3: CSARPGTGNEKLFF. CDR3 DNA: TGCAGTGCTAGACCCGGGACAGGGAATGAAAAACTGTTTTTT. This rearrangement joins TRBV20-1 to TRBJ1-4; 9 bases agree with TRBD1. The CDR3 covers 14 residues. Germline-derived CDR1 and CDR2 are DFQATT and SNEGSKA (reference sequence). The trim removed 2 bases at V and 5 bases at J, leaving 3 bases unmatched.

This clonotype was seen more than once but under ten times. This chain joins TRBV7-8 and TRBJ1-4, with a possible D match to TRBD1 (6 bases). CDR3 size: 15 residues. Germline assignment: CDR1 SGHVS and CDR2 FQNEAQ. Trimming took off 3 bases at V and 7 bases at J, with 15 bases between the two ends. CDR3: CASSLSGQLPEKLFF. The CDR3 DNA reads as TGTGCCAGCAGCTTGAGTGGACAGTTGCCTGAAAAACTGTTTTTT.

The chain has TRBV7-2 and TRBJ2-2; the D is unclear. The germline gives CDR1 SGHTA, CDR2 FQGNSA. Trimming shortened V by 2 bases and J by 7 bases, and 11 bases separated the two germline ends. There are 14 residues in the CDR3. CDR3 nucleotide sequence: TGTGCCAGCAGCTTAAATGAATGGGGCGGGGAGCTGTTTTTT. Its protein is CASSLNEWGGELFF.

This chain connects TRBV10-3 to TRBJ1-4, with 7 bases matching TRBD1. The CDR3 is made up of 11 amino acids. CDR1 and CDR2 from the germline V gene are ENHRY and SYGVKD. V was pared by 8 bases and J by 8 bases, with 2 bases of the junction left unmatched. CDR3 amino acids: CAIEDREKLFF. The CDR3 DNA follows: TGTGCCATCGAGGACAGGGAAAAACTGTTTTTT.

The rearrangement links TRBV2 to TRBJ1-2; no reliable D call. V lost 11 bases and J 6 bases, leaving 22 bases between the germline ends. The CDR3 runs 14 residues. Germline V gene data show CDR1 as SNHLY and CDR2 as FYNNEI. This CDR3 reads CAWSGGRQMNGYTF. Here the CDR3 DNA reads TGTGCCTGGAGTGGAGGGCGGCAGATGAATGGCTACACCTTC.

The chain carries TRBV2 and TRBJ1-4; TRBD1 matches 7 bases. This CDR3 contains 13 residues. The V gene end was trimmed by 6 bases and the J gene end by 11 bases; junction bases not matched to a gene: 9. Germline V gene data show CDR1 as SNHLY and CDR2 as FYNNEI. CDR3 residues: CASRIQTGSKLFF. Written as DNA, the CDR3 is TGTGCCAGCAGGATACAGACAGGGAGTAAACTGTTTTTT.

This chain connects TRBV7-9 to TRBJ2-7; 9 bases agree with TRBD1. The V gene's germline CDR1 is SEHNR and CDR2 FQNEAQ (reference sequence). This CDR3 region has 14 residues. J lost 5 bases, V lost 6 bases, and 8 bases had no gene match. The DNA of the CDR3 is TGTGCCAGCAGTATTGGGACAGGGTATAACGAGCAGTACTTC. It translates to CASSIGTGYNEQYF.

The J gene is TRBJ1-5, the V gene TRBV20-1, with D uncertain. Germline CDR1 is DFQATT and CDR2 is SNEGSKA (reference sequence). V was pared by 5 bases and J by 1 base, with 9 bases between. The CDR3 covers 13 residues. As DNA, the CDR3 is TGCAGTGCTGTTAGGAGGAGCAATCAGCCCCAGCATTTT. This translates into CSAVRRSNQPQHF.

The CDR3 loop is CASSLRTSGRAGELFF. The CDR3 nucleotides read TGTGCCAGCAGCCTACGGACTAGCGGGAGAGCCGGGGAGCTGTTTTTT. The J gene is TRBJ2-2, the V gene TRBV5-4; TRBD2 matches at 13 bases. The V and J ends lost 4 bases and 6 bases, in that order; junction bases with no gene match: 6. Germline V lookup: CDR1 SGHNT, CDR2 YYREEE (reference sequence). The CDR3 runs 16 residues.

V and J are TRBV19 and TRBJ1-5; TRBD1 matches 7 bases. V lost 3 bases and J lost 3; bases outside the gene matches: 8. Germline CDR1 and CDR2: LNHDA and SQIVND (reference sequence). This CDR3 is 16 amino acids long. DNA of the CDR3: TGTGCCAGTAGTATTACCAAAGGGGGCAACAATCAGCCCCAGCATTTT. It encodes CASSITKGGNNQPQHF.

The CDR3 DNA sequence: TGCAGTGCAAGGCCCCTAATTAATGGAAACACCATATATTTT. Translating it yields CSARPLINGNTIYF. V and J are TRBV20-1 and TRBJ1-3; no definite D call. Trimming removed 6 bases from V and 3 bases from J, with 15 bases in between. The length of the CDR3 is 14 residues. Germline assignment: CDR1 DFQATT and CDR2 SNEGSKA (reference sequence).

This clonotype occurred a few times. The chain employs TRBV15 and TRBJ1-5; TRBD1 matches 7 bases. The length of the CDR3 is 13 residues. CDR1 and CDR2 from the germline V gene are LNHNV and YYDKDF (reference sequence). Trimming cost V 8 bases and J 3 bases; bases outside gene matches: 4. CDR3: CATRTGYNQPQHF. The CDR3 coding sequence is TGTGCCACCCGGACAGGTTACAATCAGCCCCAGCATTTT.

This clonotype came up a few times. This sequence joins TRBV10-3 and TRBJ2-2, with D possibly being TRBD2 (6 bases). The CDR3 is 12 amino acids. Germline CDR1 reads ENHRY; CDR2 reads SYGVKD. V was pared by 11 bases and J by 9 bases, with 16 bases between. Here the CDR3 DNA reads TGTGCCGGAGCGACTAGTGTCAGGGAGCTGTTTTTT. The encoded protein is CAGATSVRELFF.

This chain connects TRBV19 to TRBJ1-2; 7 bases match TRBD1. The CDR3 length is 15 residues. Per the germline V gene, CDR1 is LNHDA and CDR2 is SQIVND (reference sequence). V trimming: 5 bases; J trimming: 3 bases; junction bases outside the gene matches: 9. CDR3 in DNA: TGTGCCAGTAGTCATACCGGGACAGCTGACTATGGCTACACCTTC. This gives the protein CASSHTGTADYGYTF.

Ten or more counts support this clonotype. The rearrangement joins TRBV25-1 to TRBJ1-5; no definite D call. Germline V gene data show CDR1 as MGHDK and CDR2 as SYGVNS. CDR3 length equals 14 residues. V dropped 5 bases and J dropped 7 bases, with 15 bases sitting between them. Written as DNA, the CDR3 is TGTGCCAGCAGTTCGATACAGTTTCGGCAGCCCCAGCATTTT. This gives the protein CASSSIQFRQPQHF. Together with reference TRBV25-1 and TRBJ1-5, the CDR3 gives the full variable domain: EADIYQTPRYLVIGTGKKITLECSQTMGHDKMYWYQQDPGMELHLIHYSYGVNSTEKGDLSSESTVSRIRTEHFPLTLESARPSHTSQYLCASSSIQFRQPQHFGDGTRLSIL.

This clonotype has only a few counts. The genes are TRBV20-1 and TRBJ2-1; 9 nucleotides match TRBD2. Per germline, CDR1 DFQATT and CDR2 SNEGSKA (reference sequence). The J segment lost 4 bases and the V segment lost 2 bases, leaving 3 bases of the junction unmatched. The CDR3 extends over 14 amino acids. CDR3 sequence reads: CSARLAGQYNEQFF. The DNA for the CDR3 is TGCAGTGCTAGACTAGCGGGACAATACAATGAGCAGTTCTTC.

This clonotype was counted between two and nine times. The chain carries TRBV9 and TRBJ2-7, with 8 nucleotides matching TRBD2. With V trimmed by 1 base and J by 3 bases, 6 bases remained unmatched. CDR3 size: 15 residues. Germline V gene data show CDR1 as SGDLS and CDR2 as YYNGEE. The CDR3 coding sequence is TGTGCCAGCAGCGTAACTAGCGGAATAAACTACGAGCAGTACTTC. Its protein is CASSVTSGINYEQYF.

J is TRBJ2-5 and V is TRBV4-1; unclear D gene. Germline V gene sequence: CDR1 MGHRA, CDR2 YSYEKL. The V and J ends lost 3 bases and 0 bases respectively, with 14 bases between them. The CDR3 loop spans 16 amino acids. CDR3 nucleotides: TGCGCCAGCAGCCAGGGTTTACTCGAGTACCAAGAGACCCAGTACTTC. It encodes CASSQGLLEYQETQYF.

The sample holds a few counts of this clonotype. The chain has TRBV4-1 and TRBJ1-5; D not resolved. The CDR3 is 15 amino acids. Trimming took off 3 bases at V and 6 bases at J, with 15 bases between the two ends. Germline V CDR1 and CDR2: MGHRA, YSYEKL. DNA for the CDR3: TGCGCCAGCAGCCAGGACCCAGGAGAGAGTCAGCCCCAGCATTTT. It yields the protein CASSQDPGESQPQHF.

CDR3 sequence reads: CASSHPQLNTEAFF. In nucleotides, the CDR3 is TGTGCCAGTAGTCACCCTCAATTGAACACTGAAGCTTTCTTT. The rearrangement joins TRBV19 to TRBJ1-1; no clear D. Germline CDR1 reads LNHDA; CDR2 reads SQIVND (reference sequence). The V end lost 5 bases, the J end lost 0 bases, and 10 bases lay between the germline ends. The CDR3 loop spans 14 amino acids. Filled out from reference TRBV19 and TRBJ1-1, the complete variable domain reads DGGITQSPKYLFRKEGQNVTLSCEQNLNHDAMYWYRQDPGQGLRLIYYSQIVNDFQKGDIAEGYSVSREKKESFPLTVTSAQKNPTAFYLCASSHPQLNTEAFFGQGTRLTVV.

The CDR3 loop reads CSARGPGIQETQYF. The CDR3 bases are TGCAGTGCTAGAGGTCCGGGGATTCAAGAGACCCAGTACTTC. This chain connects TRBV20-1 to TRBJ2-5; the D gene is possibly TRBD2 (5 bases). Trimming removed 1 base at V and 2 bases at J, with 11 bases between. This CDR3 has 14 residues. Germline CDR1 and CDR2: DFQATT and SNEGSKA (reference sequence).

A few counts support this clonotype. This rearrangement joins TRBV7-8 to TRBJ2-2; D may be TRBD2 (5 bases). V lost 2 bases and J lost 6, with 10 bases in between. This CDR3 comprises 14 residues. CDR1 SGHVS and CDR2 FQNEAQ come from the germline V gene. For the CDR3, the DNA is TGTGCCAGCAGCTTAAGGCTAGCCTCCGGGGAGCTGTTTTTT. Translation gives CASSLRLASGELFF.

This chain connects TRBV5-1 to TRBJ1-6; 8 bases match TRBD1. Germline CDR1 and CDR2: SGHRS and YFSETQ. CDR3 size: 15 residues. Trimming cost V 3 bases and J 10 bases; bases outside gene matches: 9. This CDR3 reads CASSSTGQEGSPLHF. The DNA for the CDR3 is TGCGCCAGCAGCTCTACGGGACAGGAAGGCTCACCCCTCCACTTT.